What follows is one T cell receptor beta chain and its context. This clone was recorded a few times. It lacks a known antigen. Qualities for individual bases were not recorded, and no much larger clone is one base off. For sequencing of the TCRbeta CDR3 region, genomic DNA was extracted from the sorted cells. The immunoSEQ Assay was used to sequence the TCRbeta CDR3 regions. Sourced from immuneACCESS, this table was stored by TCRdb with only in-frame sequences that have V and J called. A share of the clones is absent; for the studies checked, an unresolved V gene accounts for under half, and the remainder has no known explanation. For this sample there are 50,000 to 65,000 clones; approximately 85% appear just once. Jointly, the top ten make up roughly 1% of the sample. These data are taken from a study of OX40 agonist ivuxolimab in advanced cancers. The study in broad terms: Ivuxolimab was a fully human IgG2 agonistic monoclonal antibody targeting the costimulatory receptor OX40 (CD134). Intravenous ivuxolimab was administered to patients every 2 weeks at six dose levels: 0.01, 0.1, 0.3, 1.5, 3 and 10 mg/kg. Of the roughly 52 dose-escalation patients, hepatocellular carcinoma was present in around 19, melanoma in around 15, renal cell carcinoma in 9 and head and neck cancer in 9. The dose-escalation cohort was about 86% male with a mean age of around 64 years, ranging from roughly 23 to 85. Patients were allowed to have had prior anti-PD-1, anti-PD-L1 or anti-CTLA-4 therapy, and approximately 40% of the dose-escalation patients had previously received checkpoint inhibitors. Partial responses occurred in three dose-escalation patients: two with cutaneous melanoma and one with hepatocellular carcinoma. Peripheral TCRbeta sequencing was intended to test whether TCR sequence diversity was altered and clonal T-cell expansion was caused by ivuxolimab. The paper covers the monotherapy dose-escalation part of the phase I ivuxolimab trial, which included N ≈ 52 patients. Overall study outcomes, separate from this receptor: After ivuxolimab, more expanded clones were found on average in CD8+ T cells than in CD4+ T cells. Which antigens the clonally expanded peripheral T cells were specific for was not determined. In the 0.1-3.0 mg/kg groups, partial responders had among the lowest normalized peripheral clonal expansion, particularly in CD8+ T cells. Low levels of normalized T-cell clonal expansion were also shown by some nonresponding patients. Clonal expansion of both CD4+ and CD8+ blood T cells was observed from baseline to week 6 at doses 0.1 to 3.0 mg/kg.

CDR1 and CDR2, looked up from the germline V gene (reference sequence), are LNHDA and SQIVND. The CDR3, from cysteine to phenylalanine, totals 13 residues. The entry retains the CDR3 DNA only, 39 bases that are in frame from base 1. A distance of 7 bases separates the germline ends of V and J, which lose 4 bases and 4 bases respectively. The trial excluded patients who had a history of autoimmune disease or were on systemic immunosuppression. Peripheral blood for TCR sequencing was collected from all dose cohorts at baseline, on cycle 4 day 1, and on cycle 7 day 1. The samples were taken from a phase I, first-in-human, multicenter, open-label dose-escalation trial of ivuxolimab. The trial enrolled adults with locally advanced or metastatic head and neck squamous cell, hepatocellular, melanoma or renal cell carcinoma. Before TCR sequencing, CD4+ T cells and CD8+ T cells from peripheral blood were sorted into separate populations.

This clonotype was obtained from an adult with an advanced solid tumor such as melanoma, head and neck, liver or kidney cancer. Here the chain combines TRBV19 and TRBJ1-4; tentative D gene TRBD1, with 6 bases matching. Sequenced material: CD4+ or CD8+ T cells sorted from blood, taken in a trial of the OX40 agonist ivuxolimab. CDR3 reads: CASSRQVNEKLFF. The DNA reads TGTGCCAGTAGTAGACAGGTTAATGAAAAACTGTTTTTT.